The 27 T cell receptor beta chains presented below share a single source sample, sequenced in a study of shared clonotypes between healthy human individuals. CD45RO-negative CD8 cells positively selected for CCR7 made up the naive population, which excluded terminally differentiated effector memory CD45RA+ cells. Only in-frame clones appear in the TCRdb table, and some are missing; sequencing was by immunoSEQ multiplex PCR. The sample holds roughly 2,000,000 clones; over 85% are singletons and the top ten take under 1.5%. Material for sequencing was naive CD8+ T cells sorted from blood. All receptors derive from a man younger than 30 in good health.

This chain joins TRBV6-5 and TRBJ1-2, with 10 bases fitting TRBD1. V dropped 2 bases and J dropped 6; count of bases not matched to a gene: 9. This CDR3 comprises 16 residues. Germline CDR1 MNHEY, CDR2 SVGAGI. The CDR3 nucleotides are TGTGCCAGCAGTTACGATCCCGACAGGGGGCCCGATGGCTACACCTTC. It specifies CASSYDPDRGPDGYTF.

The chain uses TRBV7-3 and TRBJ1-1; the match to TRBD1 covers 7 bases. J lost 3 bases, V lost 5 bases, and 3 bases had no gene match. The CDR3 spans 13 residues. Germline CDR1 is SGHTA and CDR2 is FQGTGA. CDR3 sequence: CASSETGDTEAFF. The CDR3 region has the DNA TGTGCCAGCAGCGAAACAGGGGACACTGAAGCTTTCTTT.

This chain uses TRBV11-2 with TRBJ2-7; a weak D match, TRBD2 (5 bases). This CDR3 has 15 residues. Germline loops: CDR1 SGHAT, CDR2 FQNNGV. The ends were cut back, 6 bases at V and 0 bases at J, with 15 bases in the middle. The CDR3 DNA sequence: TGTGCCAGCAGGGAAGCGGACGGTCCCTCCTACGAGCAGTACTTC. Its translation is CASREADGPSYEQYF.

The chain carries TRBV7-9 and TRBJ2-7; D is unresolved. V was shortened by 0 bases and J by 0 bases, with 3 bases between the two germline ends. Germline CDR1 and CDR2: SEHNR and FQNEAQ (reference sequence). CDR3 size: 13 residues. The CDR3 DNA reads TGTGCCAGCAGCTTAGCTCGCTCCTACGAGCAGTACTTC. Encoded protein: CASSLARSYEQYF. Using reference TRBV7-9 and TRBJ2-7 for the parts outside the CDR3, the full variable domain is DTGVSQNPRHKITKRGQNVTFRCDPISEHNRLYWYRQTLGQGPEFLTYFQNEAQLEKSRLLSDRFSAERPKGSFSTLEIQRTEQGDSAMYLCASSLARSYEQYFGPGTRLTVT.

The chain couples TRBV7-2 to TRBJ2-1, with 7 bases lining up with TRBD2. CDR3 length: 17 amino acids. Germline trimming cut 1 base from V and 5 bases from J; bases unmatched to any gene: 11. Germline V lookup: CDR1 SGHTA, CDR2 FQGNSA. CDR3 DNA sequence: TGTGCCAGCAGCTTAGAAGGCGCTAGCGGCGTCGACAATGAGCAGTTCTTC. This codes for CASSLEGASGVDNEQFF.

Note on this clone: A junction boundary mismatches the germline segment, possibly from a read error. The CDR3 DNA is TGCGCCAGCAGCCAAGATCGTGAGACACTTTTT. This codes for CASSQDRETLF. The chain couples TRBV4-1 to TRBJ1-1; no clear D gene. The CDR3 is 11 residues long. Germline-derived CDR1 and CDR2 are MGHRA and YSYEKL.

About this clone: The same CDR3 arises from other DNA sequences in this sample as well. The chain recombines TRBV30 with TRBJ2-7; no firm D call. The length of the CDR3 is 12 residues. The germline V and J ends were trimmed by 3 bases and 2 bases, with 8 bases remaining between them. Germline values: CDR1 GTSNPN, CDR2 SVGIG (reference sequence). The CDR3 sequence: CAWSPGAYEQYF. DNA of the CDR3: TGTGCCTGGAGCCCTGGGGCCTACGAGCAGTACTTC.

The V call is TRBV5-1, the J call TRBJ1-3, with D maybe TRBD1 (5 bases). CDR1 SGHRS and CDR2 YFSETQ come from the germline V gene. The V and J ends lost 3 bases and 7 bases respectively, with 5 bases between them. There are 11 residues in the CDR3. The CDR3 region has the DNA TGCGCCAGCAGCTGGGGGAACACCATATATTTT. Translating gives CASSWGNTIYF.

V is TRBV6-5 and J is TRBJ2-2; a possible D gene is TRBD1 (6 bases). Germline V gene data show CDR1 as MNHEY and CDR2 as SVGAGI. V lost 0 bases and J lost 0, with 8 bases in between. The CDR3 is made up of 16 amino acids. DNA for the CDR3: TGTGCCAGCAGTTACTCGACAGGAGCGAACACCGGGGAGCTGTTTTTT. As protein: CASSYSTGANTGELFF.

The chain carries TRBV6-5 and TRBJ1-2; D possibly corresponds to TRBD1 (5 bases). Trimming stripped 5 bases from V and 6 bases from J, with 16 bases between. CDR3 length: 14 residues. Germline-derived CDR1 and CDR2 are MNHEY and SVGAGI. The CDR3, as DNA: TGTGCCAGCAGTCCTTGGGGCGGCAAGGATGGCTACACCTTC. Translation gives CASSPWGGKDGYTF.

This rearrangement joins TRBV5-6 to TRBJ1-2, with D uncertain. Trimming stripped 0 bases from V and 3 bases from J, with 12 bases between. CDR1 SGHDT and CDR2 YYEEEE come from the germline V gene. The CDR3 loop spans 15 amino acids. DNA for the CDR3: TGTGCCAGCAGCTTGGGGGGATCAACCTACTATGGCTACACCTTC. It encodes CASSLGGSTYYGYTF. Full variable domain (missing parts from reference TRBV5-6 and TRBJ1-2): DAGVTQSPTHLIKTRGQQVTLRCSPKSGHDTVSWYQQALGQGPQFIFQYYEEEERQRGNFPDRFSGHQFPNYSSELNVNALLLGDSALYLCASSLGGSTYYGYTFGSGTRLTVV.

Points on this clone: The same CDR3 can be traced to other DNA sequences in this sample. The CDR3 sequence: CASSLTGGTDTQYF. The CDR3 region has the DNA TGTGCCAGCAGTTTGACAGGGGGCACAGATACGCAGTATTTT. V gene TRBV28 combines with J gene TRBJ2-3, with 8 positions matching TRBD1. With V trimmed by 3 bases and J by 1 base, 0 bases remained unmatched. The CDR3 loop spans 14 amino acids. Germline CDR1 reads MDHEN; CDR2 reads SYDVKM.

This clone is a singleton in its sample. V and J are TRBV2 and TRBJ2-7, with TRBD2 matching over 7 bases. The V segment lost 3 bases and the J segment 4 bases; nucleotides outside the gene matches: 6. The CDR3 sequence is 14 residues long. From germline, CDR1 is SNHLY and CDR2 FYNNEI. The CDR3 protein is CASSEGRDEYEQYF. The CDR3 DNA reads as TGTGCCAGCAGTGAGGGGAGGGACGAGTACGAGCAGTACTTC.

This clone was counted once. CDR3 nucleotide sequence: TGTGCCAGCAGCTCCTATGACACTCCGAACTATGGCTACACCTTC. The encoded protein is CASSSYDTPNYGYTF. The chain recombines TRBV7-2 with TRBJ1-2, with D uncertain. This CDR3 has 15 amino acids. Germline V gene sequence: CDR1 SGHTA, CDR2 FQGNSA. Trimming stripped 4 bases from V and 2 bases from J, with 14 bases between.

The CDR3: CAWDSSGNTIYF. CDR3 DNA: TGTGCCTGGGACAGCTCTGGAAACACCATATATTTT. The chain links TRBV30 to TRBJ1-3, with D possibly TRBD1 on 5 matching bases. V gave up 5 bases and J gave up 0 bases, with 5 bases separating them. There are 12 residues in the CDR3. Germline V gives CDR1 GTSNPN, CDR2 SVGIG (reference sequence). The whole variable domain, filled in from reference TRBV30 and TRBJ1-3, reads SQTIHQWPATLVQPVGSPLSLECTVEGTSNPNLYWYRQAAGRGLQLLFYSVGIGQISSEVPQNLSASRPQDRQFILSSKKLLLSDSGFYLCAWDSSGNTIYFGEGSWLTVV.

This chain uses TRBV7-9 with TRBJ2-5, with D uncertain. The V gene lost 3 bases and the J gene lost 1 base, with 9 bases spanning the gap. The CDR3 covers 14 residues. Germline V gene lookup returns CDR1 SEHNR and CDR2 FQNEAQ (reference sequence). Here the CDR3 reads CASSLSLGQETQYF. The CDR3 DNA sequence: TGTGCCAGCAGCTTGTCATTGGGCCAAGAGACCCAGTACTTC.

As for this clone: Other nucleotide sequences in the sample specify the same CDR3. The genes are TRBV7-9 and TRBJ2-7; D is uncertain. The CDR3 is 14 amino acids. Germline lookup yields CDR1 SEHNR and CDR2 FQNEAQ (reference sequence). V was clipped by 1 base and J by 4 bases, with 11 bases between them. The CDR3 nucleotides read TGTGCCAGCAGCTTAGTAGGTAATACGTACGAGCAGTACTTC. Amino acids: CASSLVGNTYEQYF.

The V and J genes are TRBV11-2 and TRBJ2-7; D unresolved. CDR1 and CDR2 (germline): SGHAT, FQNNGV. V was shortened by 0 bases and J by 2 bases, with 5 bases between the two germline ends. This CDR3 has 13 amino acids. CDR3 amino acids: CASSLEVTYEQYF. CDR3 DNA: TGTGCCAGCAGCTTAGAAGTCACCTACGAGCAGTACTTC.

The chain uses TRBV7-2 and TRBJ2-7; 7 bases are a match to TRBD2. Germline V gene data show CDR1 as SGHTA and CDR2 as FQGNSA. The ends lost 1 base at V and 1 base at J; junction bases unmatched: 4. The CDR3 extends over 15 amino acids. Written as DNA, the CDR3 is TGTGCCAGCAGCTTAGGGGGAGGGCGGTCCTACGAGCAGTACTTC. Encoded protein: CASSLGGGRSYEQYF.

CDR3 DNA: TGTGCCAGCAGTTTCACCTACAGGGAGAACACTGAAGCTTTCTTT. This gives the protein CASSFTYRENTEAFF. The rearrangement uses TRBV28 and TRBJ1-1, with a possible D match to TRBD1 (6 bases). V was pared by 3 bases and J by 1 base, with 12 bases between. Germline CDR1 reads MDHEN; CDR2 reads SYDVKM. This CDR3 region has 15 residues.

This chain links TRBV10-3 with TRBJ2-7, with TRBD1 identical over 8 bases. The CDR3 is 14 amino acids. Trimming took 10 bases from V and 3 from J; bases not matched to a gene: 11. Germline V gene data show CDR1 as ENHRY and CDR2 as SYGVKD. CDR3 in DNA: TGTGCCACCGAACCCGGGACAGGCTTCTACGAGCAGTACTTC. This sequence encodes CATEPGTGFYEQYF.

The rearrangement joins TRBV7-8 to TRBJ2-3, with D maybe TRBD1 (6 bases). The germline CDR1 and CDR2 sequences are SGHVS and FQNEAQ. This CDR3 contains 17 residues. V shed 5 bases and J shed 0 bases, with 18 bases lying between them. The CDR3 coding sequence is TGTGCCAGCAGCGGGGACGGGACAATCGTTAGCACAGATACGCAGTATTTT. Encoded protein: CASSGDGTIVSTDTQYF.

The V call is TRBV19, the J call TRBJ2-2; 9 bases match TRBD2. This CDR3 has 14 residues. Per germline, CDR1 LNHDA and CDR2 SQIVND (reference sequence). V was pared by 5 bases and J by 5 bases, with 3 bases of the junction left unmatched. In nucleotides, the CDR3 is TGTGCCAGTAGTTTAGCGGGAGATACCGGGGAGCTGTTTTTT. This gives the protein CASSLAGDTGELFF.

This clone was seen more than once but under ten times. The chain combines TRBV5-6 with TRBJ2-7; D remains unclear. The ends were cut back, 0 bases at V and 5 bases at J, with 9 bases in the middle. The CDR3 is made up of 13 amino acids. The germline CDR1 and CDR2 sequences are SGHDT and YYEEEE. CDR3 sequence: CASSLVVGDEQYF. CDR3 nucleotides: TGTGCCAGCAGCTTGGTCGTTGGGGACGAGCAGTACTTC.

V is TRBV27 and J is TRBJ2-7; D gene ambiguous. Germline V gene lookup returns CDR1 MNHEY and CDR2 SMNVEV (reference sequence). V shed 5 bases and J shed 3 bases, with 11 bases lying between them. CDR3 length: 13 amino acids. CDR3 DNA: TGTGCCAGCAGTACCCTGGGCGACTACGAGCAGTACTTC. Protein: CASSTLGDYEQYF.

This chain joins TRBV11-2 and TRBJ2-5, with 10 nucleotides matching TRBD2. After removal of 1 base from V and 5 bases from J, the junction contained 7 bases not matched to a gene. The CDR3 is 16 residues long. Germline V CDR1 and CDR2: SGHAT, FQNNGV. Here the CDR3 DNA reads TGTGCCAGCAGCTTAGGGACAGGGACTAGCGCGGAGACCCAGTACTTC. Its translation is CASSLGTGTSAETQYF.

This chain uses TRBV9 with TRBJ1-2; a possible D gene is TRBD1 (5 bases). The length of the CDR3 is 14 residues. V was shortened by 3 bases and J by 7 bases, with 16 bases between the two germline ends. Germline lookup yields CDR1 SGDLS and CDR2 YYNGEE. The CDR3 is CASSGPTDLLGYTF. The CDR3 DNA follows: TGTGCCAGCAGCGGACCGACAGACCTCCTTGGCTACACCTTC.